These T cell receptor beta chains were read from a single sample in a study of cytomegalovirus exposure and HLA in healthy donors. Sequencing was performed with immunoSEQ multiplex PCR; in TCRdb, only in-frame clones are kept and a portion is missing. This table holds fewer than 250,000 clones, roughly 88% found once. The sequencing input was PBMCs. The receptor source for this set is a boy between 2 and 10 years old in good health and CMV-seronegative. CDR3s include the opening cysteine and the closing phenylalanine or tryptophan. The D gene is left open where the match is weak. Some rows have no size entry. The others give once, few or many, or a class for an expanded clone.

CDR3 DNA: TGTGCCAGCAGCTGGGACAGGGGGGGTAACAATGAGCAGTTCTTC
CDR3 protein: CASSWDRGGNNEQFF
V gene: TRBV7-2
J gene: TRBJ2-1
clone size: NA
CDR3 length: 15
D gene: TRBD1

CDR3 DNA: TGCGCCAGCAGTCGGGGTATCGGGACAGGGGGCTTATACGAGCAGTACTTC
CDR3 protein: CASSRGIGTGGLYEQYF
V gene: TRBV4-1
J gene: TRBJ2-7
clone size: NA
CDR3 length: 17
D gene: TRBD1

CDR3 DNA: TGCGCCAGCAGCTTGGGGAGTGGAGAGACCCAGTACTTC
CDR3 protein: CASSLGSGETQYF
V gene: TRBV5-1
J gene: TRBJ2-5
clone size: NA
CDR3 length: 13
D gene: NA

CDR3 DNA: TGCGCCAGCAGGCGGGGTGCGGGGGGGTTCGTTCAAGAGACCCAGTACTTC
CDR3 protein: CASRRGAGGFVQETQYF
V gene: TRBV10-2
J gene: TRBJ2-5
clone size: NA
CDR3 length: 17
D gene: TRBD2

CDR3 DNA: TGCGCCAGCAGCCAAGATCGATGGGCGCGGGAGGCCCGATACAATGAGCAGTTCTTC
CDR3 protein: CASSQDRWAREARYNEQFF
V gene: TRBV4-1
J gene: TRBJ2-1
clone size: NA
CDR3 length: 19
D gene: TRBD2

CDR3 DNA: TGTGCCAGCAGTGACCCCGGAACAGGGCACCGGAACACTGAAGCTTTCTTT
CDR3 protein: CASSDPGTGHRNTEAFF
V gene: TRBV6-1
J gene: TRBJ1-1
clone size: NA
CDR3 length: 17
D gene: NA

CDR3 DNA: TGTGCCAGCAGTAGGACGGGACAGGGACGTCTCACAGATACGCAGTATTTT
CDR3 protein: CASSRTGQGRLTDTQYF
V gene: TRBV5-5
J gene: TRBJ2-3
clone size: NA
CDR3 length: 17
D gene: TRBD1

CDR3 DNA: TGTGCCATCACGACAGAAGAATTCCAGCCCCAGCATTTT
CDR3 protein: CAITTEEFQPQHF
V gene: TRBV6-1
J gene: TRBJ1-5
clone size: NA
CDR3 length: 13
D gene: NA

CDR3 DNA: TGTGCCAGCAGTGTCGGGGCGGGGGGGCTATCAGATACGCAGTATTTT
CDR3 protein: CASSVGAGGLSDTQYF
V gene: TRBV2
J gene: TRBJ2-3
clone size: NA
CDR3 length: 16
D gene: TRBD2

CDR3 DNA: TGTGCCAGCTCCAGGGGAAACCACGAGCAGTACTTC
CDR3 protein: CASSRGNHEQYF
V gene: TRBV19
J gene: TRBJ2-7
clone size: NA
CDR3 length: 12
D gene: NA

CDR3 DNA: TGCGCCAGCACTTACCAGAGGGACAGGGCGACCTCGATCGGTAGGTACTTC
CDR3 protein: CASTYQRDRATSIGRYF
V gene: TRBV5-1
J gene: TRBJ2-4
clone size: NA
CDR3 length: 17
D gene: TRBD1

CDR3 DNA: TGTGCCAGCAGCCCGCAGAATGAAGCTTTCTTT
CDR3 protein: CASSPQNEAFF
V gene: TRBV7-9
J gene: TRBJ1-1
clone size: NA
CDR3 length: 11
D gene: NA

CDR3 DNA: TGTGCCAGTAGTCTTGGGGAGGTGAGGATCAGAGGCTACACCTTC
CDR3 protein: CASSLGEVRIRGYTF
V gene: TRBV19
J gene: TRBJ1-2
clone size: NA
CDR3 length: 15
D gene: NA

CDR3 DNA: TGTGCCACCAGCAGGTCGACAACCCAGCCCCAGCATTTT
CDR3 protein: CATSRSTTQPQHF
V gene: TRBV15
J gene: TRBJ1-5
clone size: NA
CDR3 length: 13
D gene: NA

CDR3 DNA: TGTGCCAGCAGCCCTCGACAGGGAACTGCCTATGGCTACACCTTC
CDR3 protein: CASSPRQGTAYGYTF
V gene: TRBV7-9
J gene: TRBJ1-2
clone size: NA
CDR3 length: 15
D gene: TRBD1

CDR3 DNA: TGTGCCGTACAGGGTTTTTGGTCCTACGAGCAGTACTTC
CDR3 protein: CAVQGFWSYEQYF
V gene: TRBV6-1
J gene: TRBJ2-7
clone size: NA
CDR3 length: 13
D gene: NA

CDR3 DNA: TGTGCCAGCAGGGAGGGGTGGGGGGACACTGAAGCTTTCTTT
CDR3 protein: CASREGWGDTEAFF
V gene: TRBV2
J gene: TRBJ1-1
clone size: NA
CDR3 length: 14
D gene: NA

CDR3 DNA: TGCGCCAGCAGGCGGGACAGCCATGGCTACACCTTC
CDR3 protein: CASRRDSHGYTF
V gene: TRBV10-2
J gene: TRBJ1-2
clone size: NA
CDR3 length: 12
D gene: TRBD1

CDR3 DNA: TGTGCCAGCAGCGGCCGACAGGGACATGGTTTTAATGAAAAACTGTTTTTT
CDR3 protein: CASSGRQGHGFNEKLFF
V gene: TRBV9
J gene: TRBJ1-4
clone size: NA
CDR3 length: 17
D gene: TRBD1

CDR3 DNA: TGTGCCAGCAGGGGACTAGCGGGGCAACACTACGAGCAGTACTTC
CDR3 protein: CASRGLAGQHYEQYF
V gene: TRBV6-5
J gene: TRBJ2-7
clone size: NA
CDR3 length: 15
D gene: TRBD2

CDR3 DNA: TGTGCCAGCAGCGCGGGACAGACGCCTTACGAGCAGTACTTC
CDR3 protein: CASSAGQTPYEQYF
V gene: TRBV5-4
J gene: TRBJ2-7
clone size: once
CDR3 length: 14
D gene: NA

CDR3 DNA: TGTGCCAGCAGCTTGGGACAGGGCCAGCGTTCACCCCTCCACTTT
CDR3 protein: CASSLGQGQRSPLHF
V gene: TRBV11-2
J gene: TRBJ1-6
clone size: once
CDR3 length: 15
D gene: TRBD1

CDR3 DNA: TGTGCCAGCAGTTCCCGGACAGACAGCTCCTACGAGCAGTACTTC
CDR3 protein: CASSSRTDSSYEQYF
V gene: TRBV6-5
J gene: TRBJ2-7
clone size: NA
CDR3 length: 15
D gene: NA

CDR3 DNA: TGTGCCAGCACCCTAGGGGGGGTCACAGATACGCAGTATTTT
CDR3 protein: CASTLGGVTDTQYF
V gene: TRBV11-1
J gene: TRBJ2-3
clone size: NA
CDR3 length: 14
D gene: NA

CDR3 DNA: TGTGCCAGTAGTATCGGGTACAATGAGCAGTTCTTC
CDR3 protein: CASSIGYNEQFF
V gene: TRBV19
J gene: TRBJ2-1
clone size: NA
CDR3 length: 12
D gene: NA

CDR3 DNA: TGTGCCAGCAGCTTACTTCCGGGCACTGAAGCTTTCTTT
CDR3 protein: CASSLLPGTEAFF
V gene: TRBV7-6
J gene: TRBJ1-1
clone size: NA
CDR3 length: 13
D gene: NA

CDR3 DNA: TGTGCCAGCAGCTTAGGGACAGGGGACTATGGCTACACCTTC
CDR3 protein: CASSLGTGDYGYTF
V gene: TRBV13
J gene: TRBJ1-2
clone size: once
CDR3 length: 14
D gene: TRBD1

CDR3 DNA: TGTGCCAGCATGGCAGGGGGCAATGAGCAGTTCTTC
CDR3 protein: CASMAGGNEQFF
V gene: TRBV6-1
J gene: TRBJ2-1
clone size: NA
CDR3 length: 12
D gene: TRBD1

CDR3 DNA: TGTGCCAGCAGCTACAGACAGGGTGAGGCTTTCTTT
CDR3 protein: CASSYRQGEAFF
V gene: TRBV14
J gene: TRBJ1-1
clone size: NA
CDR3 length: 12
D gene: TRBD1

CDR3 DNA: TGTGCCAGCAGCCGATACGTCGGGGTTGAAAATTCACCCCTCCACTTT
CDR3 protein: CASSRYVGVENSPLHF
V gene: TRBV4-2
J gene: TRBJ1-6
clone size: NA
CDR3 length: 16
D gene: NA

CDR3 DNA: TGTGCCAGCAGTCGTGGGCGGGGAACTGAAGCTTTCTTT
CDR3 protein: CASSRGRGTEAFF
V gene: TRBV27
J gene: TRBJ1-1
clone size: NA
CDR3 length: 13
D gene: NA

CDR3 DNA: TGTGCCAGCAGCTTAGGGACAGGGGTCTCCGGAACGGACGAGCAGTACTTC
CDR3 protein: CASSLGTGVSGTDEQYF
V gene: TRBV13
J gene: TRBJ2-7
clone size: NA
CDR3 length: 17
D gene: TRBD1

CDR3 DNA: TGTGCCAGCAGTTTCTCAACTAGCGGGAGCACAGATACGCAGTATTTT
CDR3 protein: CASSFSTSGSTDTQYF
V gene: TRBV6-5
J gene: TRBJ2-3
clone size: NA
CDR3 length: 16
D gene: TRBD2

CDR3 DNA: TGTGCCAGCAGTCCAGGACTGTTGGGAACCACAGATACGCAGTATTTT
CDR3 protein: CASSPGLLGTTDTQYF
V gene: TRBV2
J gene: TRBJ2-3
clone size: NA
CDR3 length: 16
D gene: NA

CDR3 DNA: TGTGCTAGTGGGGACAGTGCGCGCAATCAGCCCCAGCATTTT
CDR3 protein: CASGDSARNQPQHF
V gene: TRBV12-5
J gene: TRBJ1-5
clone size: few
CDR3 length: 14
D gene: NA

CDR3 DNA: TGTGCCAGCAGCCAAGACTCTAGCGGGAGTGTAGATGAGCAGTTCTTC
CDR3 protein: CASSQDSSGSVDEQFF
V gene: TRBV4-2
J gene: TRBJ2-1
clone size: NA
CDR3 length: 16
D gene: TRBD2

CDR3 DNA: TGTGCCAGCAGCGTCGGGACTATTCAAGAGACCCAGTACTTC
CDR3 protein: CASSVGTIQETQYF
V gene: TRBV9
J gene: TRBJ2-5
clone size: NA
CDR3 length: 14
D gene: TRBD2

CDR3 DNA: TGCGCCAGCAGCTACGACAGGGTTCTCGGAGCTTTCTTT
CDR3 protein: CASSYDRVLGAFF
V gene: TRBV5-1
J gene: TRBJ1-1
clone size: NA
CDR3 length: 13
D gene: TRBD1

CDR3 DNA: TGTGCCAGCAGCCCAAAGCGGGTCCACTCCTACAATGAGCAGTTCTTC
CDR3 protein: CASSPKRVHSYNEQFF
V gene: TRBV11-2
J gene: TRBJ2-1
clone size: NA
CDR3 length: 16
D gene: NA

CDR3 DNA: TGCAGCGCGCAGTCCCCCCCGGGACAGGGGTTTGAAAAACTGTTTTTT
CDR3 protein: CSAQSPPGQGFEKLFF
V gene: TRBV29-1
J gene: TRBJ1-4
clone size: NA
CDR3 length: 16
D gene: TRBD1